This T cell receptor (beta chain) is drawn from a study of post-analysis software for immune sequencing data. In the study overall: Recorded subtypes: relapsing-remitting, secondary progressive, progressive-relapsing; some patients unannotated.

Unique molecular identifiers had been added to the TCR beta cDNA libraries. A population of about 0.95 to 11 million T cells gave rise to about 500,000 cDNA molecules. MiXCR was run by TCRdb on the PCR reads, yielding one entry per CDR3 protein. The table shows some 690,000 distinct CDR3 sequences, with roughly 27% occurring only once. V shed 0 bases, J shed 10 bases, and the junction held 6 bases outside the gene matches. CDR1 and CDR2 from the germline V gene are SGHDT and YYEEEE. This CDR3 is built from 14 residues. Study conclusions and caveats: Patients showed TRBV5-6, TRBV5-1 and TRBV20-1 among roughly five TRBV segments more frequent than in controls. In multiple sclerosis, normalized Chao1 diversity was significantly below that of controls. With F measure, samples from one preparation batch clustered together strongly.

This clonotype was seen a handful of times. Its cognate antigen is unknown. The clonotype comes from a girl aged 5-17 years with multiple sclerosis. The V gene is TRBV5-6, the J gene TRBJ2-3, with 9 bases that match TRBD2. The source material was blood. In DNA form, the CDR3 reads TGTGCCAGCAGCTTGGTCGCGGGGGGGCGGTCGCAGTATTTT. Its protein product is CASSLVAGGRSQYF.